Sequencing of this T cell receptor beta chain was carried out in a study of T-cell reconstitution after alpha-beta-depleted transplantation in children. Unique molecular identifiers were built into the TCRbeta library. TCRdb re-called the PCR reads with MiXCR, one entry per CDR3 protein. There are 640,000 or so distinct CDR3 sequences in the sample; roughly 17% occur only once, and under 1.2% lies in the top ten. The sample consisted of PBMCs from the stem cell graft donor, taken from the stem cell graft. The source is a human donor who donated a stem cell graft to a child with acute myeloid leukemia.

The CDR3 is CASSLRTGKDNEQFF. CDR3 in DNA: TGTGCCAGCTCACTCAGGACAGGGAAGGACAATGAGCAGTTCTTC. The genes are TRBV18 and TRBJ2-1; 8 bases agree with TRBD1. V lost 4 bases, J lost 5 bases, and 7 bases stayed unmatched. Germline loops: CDR1 KGHSH, CDR2 LQKENI. This CDR3 comprises 15 residues.